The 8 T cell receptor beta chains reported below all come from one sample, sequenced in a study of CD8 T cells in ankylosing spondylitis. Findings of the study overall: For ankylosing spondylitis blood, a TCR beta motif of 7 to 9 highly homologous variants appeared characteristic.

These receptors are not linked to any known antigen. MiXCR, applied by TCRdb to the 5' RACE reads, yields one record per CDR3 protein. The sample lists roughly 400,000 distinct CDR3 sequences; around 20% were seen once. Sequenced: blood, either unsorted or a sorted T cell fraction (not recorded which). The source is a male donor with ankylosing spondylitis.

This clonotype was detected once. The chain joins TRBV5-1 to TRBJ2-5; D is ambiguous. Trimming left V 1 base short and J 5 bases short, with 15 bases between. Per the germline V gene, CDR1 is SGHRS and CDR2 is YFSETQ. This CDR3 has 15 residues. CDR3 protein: CASSLTAVGRETQYF. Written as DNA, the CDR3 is TGCGCCAGCAGCTTGACGGCGGTCGGACGGGAGACCCAGTACTTC.

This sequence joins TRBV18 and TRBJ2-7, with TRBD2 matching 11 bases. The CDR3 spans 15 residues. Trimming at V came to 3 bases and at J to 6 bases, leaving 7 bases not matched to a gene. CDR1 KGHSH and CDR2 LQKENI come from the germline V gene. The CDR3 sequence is CASSPGVSGRVEQYF. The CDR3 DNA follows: TGTGCCAGCTCACCGGGAGTTAGCGGGAGGGTCGAGCAGTACTTC. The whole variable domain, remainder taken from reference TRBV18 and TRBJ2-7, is NAGVMQNPRHLVRRRGQEARLRCSPMKGHSHVYWYRQLPEEGLKFMVYLQKENIIDESGMPKERFSAEFPKEGPSILRIQQVVRGDSAAYFCASSPGVSGRVEQYFGPGTRLTVT.

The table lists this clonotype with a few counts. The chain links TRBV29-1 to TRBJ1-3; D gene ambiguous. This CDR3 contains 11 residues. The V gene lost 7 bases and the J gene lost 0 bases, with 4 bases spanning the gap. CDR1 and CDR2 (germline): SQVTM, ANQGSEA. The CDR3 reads CSALSGNTIYF. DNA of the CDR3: TGCAGCGCCCTCTCTGGAAACACCATATATTTT.

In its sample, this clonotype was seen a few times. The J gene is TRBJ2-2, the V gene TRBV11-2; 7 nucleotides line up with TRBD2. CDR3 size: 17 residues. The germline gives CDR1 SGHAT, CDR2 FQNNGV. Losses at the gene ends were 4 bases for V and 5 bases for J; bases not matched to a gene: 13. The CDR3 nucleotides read TGTGCCAGCAGCTCGAAAGCGGCTAAAGCGGGGACCGGGGAGCTGTTTTTT. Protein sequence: CASSSKAAKAGTGELFF.

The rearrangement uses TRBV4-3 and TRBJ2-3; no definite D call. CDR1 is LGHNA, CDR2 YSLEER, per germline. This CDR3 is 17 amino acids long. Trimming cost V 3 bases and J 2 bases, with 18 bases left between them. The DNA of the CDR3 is TGCGCCAGCAGCCAGACGACGACTGCGGAGTACACAGATACGCAGTATTTT. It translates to CASSQTTTAEYTDTQYF.

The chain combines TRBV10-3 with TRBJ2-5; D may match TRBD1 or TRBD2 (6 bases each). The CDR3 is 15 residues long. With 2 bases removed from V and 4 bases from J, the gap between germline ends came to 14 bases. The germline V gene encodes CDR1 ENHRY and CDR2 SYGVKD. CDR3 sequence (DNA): TGTGCCATCAGTGAGGGCGCGGAGGGGGGAGAGACCCAGTACTTC. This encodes CAISEGAEGGETQYF.

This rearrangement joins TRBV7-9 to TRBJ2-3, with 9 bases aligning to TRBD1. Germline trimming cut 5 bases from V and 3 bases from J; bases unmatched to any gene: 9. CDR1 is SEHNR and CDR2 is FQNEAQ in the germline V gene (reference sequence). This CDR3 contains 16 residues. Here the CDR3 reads CASSQRDRAITDTQYF. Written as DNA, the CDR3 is TGTGCCAGCAGCCAGCGGGACAGGGCGATTACAGATACGCAGTATTTT.

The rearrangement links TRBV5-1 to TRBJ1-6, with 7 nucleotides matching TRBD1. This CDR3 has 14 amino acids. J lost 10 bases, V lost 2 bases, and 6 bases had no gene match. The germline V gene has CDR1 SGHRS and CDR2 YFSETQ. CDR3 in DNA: TGCGCCAGCAGCTTACAGGGGCGGCTATCACCCCTCCACTTT. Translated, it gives CASSLQGRLSPLHF.